This T cell receptor beta chain was sequenced for a study of T cell clones after liver transplantation. The CDR3 spans 17 residues. With 0 bases clipped from V and 2 bases from J, the junction kept 9 bases outside the gene matches. CDR1 is SGHDT and CDR2 is YYEEEE in the germline V gene. The table came from immunoSEQ multiplex PCR; TCRdb's copy has only in-frame clones and leaves some out. The data contain some 60,000 clones, about two thirds of them seen just once; the ten biggest clones take up 14% to 15%. This chain connects TRBV5-6 to TRBJ1-2; the match to TRBD1 covers 8 bases. Specimen: CD4+ T cells from blood, collected before liver transplant. The sequence derives from a human donor who received a liver transplant. CDR3 region: CASSLEQGAMRNYGYTF. The CDR3 DNA sequence: TGTGCCAGCAGCTTGGAGCAGGGGGCAATGAGAAACTATGGCTACACCTTC. Together with reference TRBV5-6 and TRBJ1-2, the CDR3 gives the full variable domain: DAGVTQSPTHLIKTRGQQVTLRCSPKSGHDTVSWYQQALGQGPQFIFQYYEEEERQRGNFPDRFSGHQFPNYSSELNVNALLLGDSALYLCASSLEQGAMRNYGYTFGSGTRLTVV.